The 5 T cell receptor beta chains below come from one sample, sequenced in a study of glioma-infiltrating T cells. TCR alpha and beta CDR3 regions were amplified from RNA using iRepertoire nested multiplex PCR. TCRdb re-analysed the multiplex PCR reads in MiXCR, keeping a single row per CDR3 protein. The table has 100,000 to 150,000 distinct CDR3 sequences, approximately 24% seen once. Sequences were obtained from glioma tissue, nonneoplastic brain tissue, or PBMCs (not recorded which). The receptors stem from a human donor with low-grade glioma or glioblastoma, undergoing nonglioma brain surgery, or in good health (not recorded which).

In this sample, this clonotype turned up a few times. The chain combines TRBV7-2 with TRBJ2-3; TRBD2 matches 15 bases. CDR1 SGHTA and CDR2 FQGNSA come from the germline V gene. The trim removed 3 bases at V and 0 bases at J, leaving 1 base unmatched. The CDR3 contains 17 residues. The CDR3 region is CASSFGTSGGSTDTQYF. The DNA for the CDR3 is TGTGCCAGCAGCTTCGGGACTAGCGGGGGGAGCACAGATACGCAGTATTTT.

The chain has TRBV6-1 and TRBJ1-2; D call uncertain. Germline V CDR1 and CDR2: MNHNS, SASEGT. Trimming left V 3 bases short and J 2 bases short, with 4 bases between. The CDR3 totals 12 residues. The CDR3 here is CASSDANYGYTF. For the CDR3, the DNA is TGTGCCAGCAGTGATGCCAACTATGGCTACACCTTC.

With regard to this clonotype: Germline is not matched at one junction end, which may reflect a read error. The V and J genes are TRBV15 and TRBJ1-6; D remains unclear. Germline V gene lookup returns CDR1 LNHNV and CDR2 YYDKDF (reference sequence). The CDR3 has 16 amino acids. CDR3 in DNA: TGTGCCACCAGCAGTGACAAAGGATCCTATAATTCACACCTCCACTTT. It encodes CATSSDKGSYNSHLHF.

The chain recombines TRBV5-1 with TRBJ1-5; TRBD1 aligns across 7 bases. The CDR3 totals 14 residues. From germline, CDR1 is SGHRS and CDR2 YFSETQ. Trimming at V came to 3 bases and at J to 2 bases, leaving 2 bases not matched to a gene. In DNA, the CDR3 is TGCGCCAGCAGCTCAGGACAGGGCAATCAGCCCCAGCATTTT. This encodes CASSSGQGNQPQHF.

CDR3 DNA sequence: TGCAGTGCTAGAGTGGGGGCGAACACCGGGGAGCTGTTTTTT. Translation gives CSARVGANTGELFF. The chain has TRBV20-1 and TRBJ2-2; either TRBD1 or TRBD2 may fit D (5 bases each). This CDR3 contains 14 residues. Germline V CDR1 and CDR2: DFQATT, SNEGSKA (reference sequence). V lost 1 base and J 0 bases, leaving 6 bases between the germline ends.